The source of this TCR beta chain is a study of blood T cells in healthy people across ages. The study's findings and limits: One million T cells yielded diversity estimates that were considered underestimates.

With a J-beta primer mix and a sample-barcoded 5' primer, a second PCR ran 7 to 11 cycles. TCRdb re-analysed the 5' RACE reads in MiXCR, keeping a single row per CDR3 protein. Of 1.5 million to 2 million distinct CDR3 sequences in the sample, approximately 32% are singletons; the top ten hold about 11%. V lost 8 bases and J 2 bases, leaving 12 bases between the germline ends. This CDR3 spans 13 amino acids. CDR1 is ENHRY and CDR2 is SYGVKD in the germline V gene. This clonotype was recorded a few times. Its antigen is currently unknown. The sequencing sample was made of blood. This clonotype was sampled from a woman under 40 in good health. The genes are TRBV10-3 and TRBJ2-5; D gene uncertain. The CDR3 bases are TGTGCCATCTCCGAGCAACAGCAAGAGACCCAGTACTTC. Protein sequence: CAISEQQQETQYF.